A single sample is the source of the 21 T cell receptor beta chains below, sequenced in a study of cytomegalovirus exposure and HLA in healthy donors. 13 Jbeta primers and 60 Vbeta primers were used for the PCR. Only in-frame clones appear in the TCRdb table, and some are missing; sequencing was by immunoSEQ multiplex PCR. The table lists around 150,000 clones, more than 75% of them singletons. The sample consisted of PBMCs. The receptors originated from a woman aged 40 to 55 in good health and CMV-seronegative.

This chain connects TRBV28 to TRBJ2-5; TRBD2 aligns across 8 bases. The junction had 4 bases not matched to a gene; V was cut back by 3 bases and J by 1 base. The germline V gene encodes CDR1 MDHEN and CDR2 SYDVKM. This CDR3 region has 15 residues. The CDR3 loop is CASSLASGRQETQYF. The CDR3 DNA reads TGTGCCAGCAGTTTGGCTAGCGGGCGCCAAGAGACCCAGTACTTC.

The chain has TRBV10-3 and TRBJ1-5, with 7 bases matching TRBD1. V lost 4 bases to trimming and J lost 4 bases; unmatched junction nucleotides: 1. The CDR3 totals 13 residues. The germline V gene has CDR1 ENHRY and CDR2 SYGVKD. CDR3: CAISGQGNQPQHF. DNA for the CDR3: TGTGCCATCAGTGGACAGGGTAATCAGCCCCAGCATTTT.

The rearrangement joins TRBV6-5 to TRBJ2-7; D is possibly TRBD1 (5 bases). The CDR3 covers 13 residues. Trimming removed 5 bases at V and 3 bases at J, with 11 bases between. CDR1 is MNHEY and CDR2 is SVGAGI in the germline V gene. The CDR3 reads CASSLDRDYEQYF. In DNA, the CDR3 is TGTGCCAGCAGTCTTGACAGAGACTACGAGCAGTACTTC.

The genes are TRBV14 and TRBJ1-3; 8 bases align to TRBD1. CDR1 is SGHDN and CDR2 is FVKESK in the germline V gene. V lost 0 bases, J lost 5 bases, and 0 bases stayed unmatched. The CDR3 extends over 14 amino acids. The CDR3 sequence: CASSQDRGRNTIYF. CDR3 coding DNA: TGTGCCAGCAGCCAAGACAGGGGGCGAAACACCATATATTTT.

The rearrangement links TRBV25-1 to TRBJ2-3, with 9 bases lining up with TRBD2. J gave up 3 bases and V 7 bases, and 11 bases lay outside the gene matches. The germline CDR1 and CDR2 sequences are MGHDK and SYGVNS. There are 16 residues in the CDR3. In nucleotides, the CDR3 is TGTGCCAGCAATCCGGATAGCGGGAGCCCTACAGATACGCAGTATTTT. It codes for CASNPDSGSPTDTQYF.

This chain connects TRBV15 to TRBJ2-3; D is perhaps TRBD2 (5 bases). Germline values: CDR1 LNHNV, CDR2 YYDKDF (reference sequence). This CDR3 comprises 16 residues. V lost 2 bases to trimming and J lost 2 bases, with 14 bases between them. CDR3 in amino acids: CATSRTGNGHTDTQYF. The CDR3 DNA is TGTGCCACCAGCAGAACCGGGAATGGGCACACAGATACGCAGTATTTT. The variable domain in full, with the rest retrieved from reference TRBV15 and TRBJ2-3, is DAMVIQNPRYQVTQFGKPVTLSCSQTLNHNVMYWYQQKSSQAPKLLFHYYDKDFNNEADTPDNFQSRRPNTSFCFLDIRSPGLGDTAMYLCATSRTGNGHTDTQYFGPGTRLTVL.

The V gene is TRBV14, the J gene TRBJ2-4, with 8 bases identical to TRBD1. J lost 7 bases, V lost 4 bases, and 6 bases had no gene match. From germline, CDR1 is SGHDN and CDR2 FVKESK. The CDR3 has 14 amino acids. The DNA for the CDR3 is TGTGCCAGCAGCCCTTGGACAGGGTTGAACATTCAGTACTTC. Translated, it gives CASSPWTGLNIQYF.

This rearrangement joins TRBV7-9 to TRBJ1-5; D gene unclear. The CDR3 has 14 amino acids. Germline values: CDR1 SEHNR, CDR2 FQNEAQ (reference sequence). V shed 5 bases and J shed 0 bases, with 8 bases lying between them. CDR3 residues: CASSPQDSNQPQHF. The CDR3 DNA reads TGTGCCAGCAGCCCTCAGGATAGCAATCAGCCCCAGCATTTT.

The CDR3 loop reads CASSNRWNEQFF. As DNA, the CDR3 is TGTGCCAGCAGTAATAGATGGAATGAGCAGTTCTTC. The rearrangement links TRBV6-5 to TRBJ2-1; no clear D gene. With 5 bases removed from V and 7 bases from J, the gap between germline ends came to 9 bases. The length of the CDR3 is 12 residues. Germline V gene lookup returns CDR1 MNHEY and CDR2 SVGAGI.

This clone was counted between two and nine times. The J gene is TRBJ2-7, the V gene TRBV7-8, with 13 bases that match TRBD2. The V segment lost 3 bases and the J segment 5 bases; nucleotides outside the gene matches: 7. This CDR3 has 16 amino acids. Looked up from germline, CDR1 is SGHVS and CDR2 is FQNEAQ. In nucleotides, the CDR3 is TGTGCCAGCAGCTTCCGGACTAGCGGGAGTTTCCACGAGCAGTACTTC. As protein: CASSFRTSGSFHEQYF.

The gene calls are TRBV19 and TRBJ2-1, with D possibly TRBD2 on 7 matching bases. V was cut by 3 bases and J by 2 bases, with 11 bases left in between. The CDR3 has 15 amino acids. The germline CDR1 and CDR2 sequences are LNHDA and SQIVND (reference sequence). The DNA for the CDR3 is TGTGCCAGTAGTATCGAGGGGGGGCCCTACAATGAGCAGTTCTTC. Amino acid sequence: CASSIEGGPYNEQFF.

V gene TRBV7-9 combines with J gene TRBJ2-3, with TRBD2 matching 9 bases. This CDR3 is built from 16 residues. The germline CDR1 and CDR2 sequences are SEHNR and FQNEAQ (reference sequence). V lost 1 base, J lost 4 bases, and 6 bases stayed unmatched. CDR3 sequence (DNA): TGTGCCAGCAGCTTAGGTTTAGCGGGAGCGGCAGATACGCAGTATTTT. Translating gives CASSLGLAGAADTQYF.

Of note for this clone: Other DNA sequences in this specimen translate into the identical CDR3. Here the CDR3 DNA reads TGTGCCAGCTCGGGGGAAGGGGATACGCAGTATTTT. Its protein product is CASSGEGDTQYF. The J gene is TRBJ2-3, the V gene TRBV2; D perhaps matches TRBD2 (6 bases). CDR3 length: 12 residues. CDR1 SNHLY and CDR2 FYNNEI come from the germline V gene. V was trimmed by 8 bases and J by 6 bases, leaving 12 bases between them.

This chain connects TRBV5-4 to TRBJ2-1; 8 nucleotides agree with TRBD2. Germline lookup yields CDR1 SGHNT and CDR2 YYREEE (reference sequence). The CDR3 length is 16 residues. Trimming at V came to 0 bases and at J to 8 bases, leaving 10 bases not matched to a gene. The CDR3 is CASSLAGAGVFYEQFF. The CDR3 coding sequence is TGTGCCAGCAGCTTGGCTGGAGCGGGAGTCTTCTATGAGCAGTTCTTC.

CDR3 DNA: TGTGCCAGTAGTATACGGGGGACAGGTGACTATGGCTACACCTTC. Protein sequence: CASSIRGTGDYGYTF. The rearrangement uses TRBV19 and TRBJ1-2; 8 nucleotides line up with TRBD1. The ends lost 2 bases at V and 3 bases at J; junction bases unmatched: 5. The CDR3 is 15 amino acids. Germline V lookup: CDR1 LNHDA, CDR2 SQIVND (reference sequence).

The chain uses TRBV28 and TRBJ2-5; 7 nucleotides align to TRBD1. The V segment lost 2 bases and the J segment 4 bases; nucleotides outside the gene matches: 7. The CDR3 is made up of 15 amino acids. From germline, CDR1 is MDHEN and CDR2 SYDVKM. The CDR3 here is CASSLGDRVVETQYF. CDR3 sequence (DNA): TGTGCCAGCAGTTTAGGAGACAGGGTGGTAGAGACCCAGTACTTC.

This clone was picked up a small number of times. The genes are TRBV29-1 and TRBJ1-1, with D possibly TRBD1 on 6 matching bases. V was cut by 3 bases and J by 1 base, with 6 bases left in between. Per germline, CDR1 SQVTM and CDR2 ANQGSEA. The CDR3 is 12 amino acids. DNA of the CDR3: TGCAGCGTTGACAGGGGGAACACTGAAGCTTTCTTT. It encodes CSVDRGNTEAFF.

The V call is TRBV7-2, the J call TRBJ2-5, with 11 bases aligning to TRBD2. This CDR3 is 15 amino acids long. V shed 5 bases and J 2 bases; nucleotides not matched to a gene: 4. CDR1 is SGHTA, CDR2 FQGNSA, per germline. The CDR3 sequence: CASSPTSGVQETQYF. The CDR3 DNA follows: TGTGCCAGCAGCCCGACTAGCGGGGTTCAAGAGACCCAGTACTTC. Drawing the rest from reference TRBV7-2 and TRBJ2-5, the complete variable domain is GAGVSQSPSNKVTEKGKDVELRCDPISGHTALYWYRQSLGQGLEFLIYFQGNSAPDKSGLPSDRFSAERTGGSVSTLTIQRTQQEDSAVYLCASSPTSGVQETQYFGPGTRLLVL.

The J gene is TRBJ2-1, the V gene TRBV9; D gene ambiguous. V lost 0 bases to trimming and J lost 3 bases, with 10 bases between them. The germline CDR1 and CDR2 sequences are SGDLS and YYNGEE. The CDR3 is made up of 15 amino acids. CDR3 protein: CASSVGYSFYNEQFF. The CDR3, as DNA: TGTGCCAGCAGCGTAGGATACAGTTTCTACAATGAGCAGTTCTTC.

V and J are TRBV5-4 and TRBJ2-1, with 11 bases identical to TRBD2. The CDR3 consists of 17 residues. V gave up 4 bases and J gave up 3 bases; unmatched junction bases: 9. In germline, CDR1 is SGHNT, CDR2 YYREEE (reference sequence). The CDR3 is CASSPKPGTSGYNEQFF. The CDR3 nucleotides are TGTGCCAGCAGCCCGAAACCCGGGACTAGCGGCTACAATGAGCAGTTCTTC.

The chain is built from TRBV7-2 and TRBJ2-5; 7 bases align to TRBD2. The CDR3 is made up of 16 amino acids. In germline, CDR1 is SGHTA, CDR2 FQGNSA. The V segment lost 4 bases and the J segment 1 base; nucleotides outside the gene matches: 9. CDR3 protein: CASSWGVSGPQETQYF. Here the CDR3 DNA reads TGTGCCAGCAGCTGGGGAGTTAGCGGGCCCCAAGAGACCCAGTACTTC.